The present TCR beta chain was sequenced within a study of monozygotic twins with inflammatory bowel disease. About this clonotype: Its antigen is as yet unknown.

General study points: Among the T cells, different subtypes could not be distinguished. Fewer clonotypes were shared with others by IBD patients than by healthy twins, especially with disease activity. Comparison of concordant versus discordant twins revealed no difference in repertoire similarity, possibly due to limited power.

Reprocessing the 5' RACE reads, TCRdb reports a single entry for every CDR3 protein and omits DNA. The table lists 150,000 to 200,000 distinct CDR3 sequences. In germline, CDR1 is LGHNA, CDR2 YSLEER. The CDR3 contains 14 residues. Source material: blood. V is TRBV4-3 and J is TRBJ2-7; the D call of TRBD1 rests on TCRdb alone, since no DNA is present to check it. This TCR derives from a human donor with ulcerative colitis or Crohn's disease, or a healthy co-twin of an affected twin (not recorded which). CDR3 sequence reads: CASSSPKSGGEQYF.